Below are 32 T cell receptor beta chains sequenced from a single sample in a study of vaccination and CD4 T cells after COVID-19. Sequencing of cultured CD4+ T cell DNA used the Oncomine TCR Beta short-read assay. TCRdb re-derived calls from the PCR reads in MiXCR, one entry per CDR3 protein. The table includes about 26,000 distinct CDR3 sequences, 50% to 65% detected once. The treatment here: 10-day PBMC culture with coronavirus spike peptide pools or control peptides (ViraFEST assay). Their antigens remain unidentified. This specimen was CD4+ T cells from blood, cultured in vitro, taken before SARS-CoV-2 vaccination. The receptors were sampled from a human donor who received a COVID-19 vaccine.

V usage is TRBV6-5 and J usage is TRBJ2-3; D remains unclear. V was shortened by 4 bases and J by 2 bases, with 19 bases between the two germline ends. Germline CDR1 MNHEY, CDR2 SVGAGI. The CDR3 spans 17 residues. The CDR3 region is CASSSPTGRTPTDTQYF. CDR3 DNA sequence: TGTGCCAGCAGTTCCCCCACCGGACGGACCCCCACAGATACGCAGTATTTT.

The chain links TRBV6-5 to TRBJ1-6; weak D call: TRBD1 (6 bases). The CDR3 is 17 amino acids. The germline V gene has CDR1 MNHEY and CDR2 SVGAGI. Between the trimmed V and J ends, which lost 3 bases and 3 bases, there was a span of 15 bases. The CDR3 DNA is TGTGCCAGCAGTTATGGGTCCGGGACAAACTATAATTCACCCCTCCACTTT. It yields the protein CASSYGSGTNYNSPLHF.

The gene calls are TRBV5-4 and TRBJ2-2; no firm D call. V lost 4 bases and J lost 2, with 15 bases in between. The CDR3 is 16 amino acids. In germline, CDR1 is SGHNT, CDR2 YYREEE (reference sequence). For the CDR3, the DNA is TGTGCCAGCAGCCCCGGCGGAGCAGCAAACACCGGGGAGCTGTTTTTT. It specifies CASSPGGAANTGELFF.

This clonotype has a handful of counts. The CDR3 here is CASSEAYTQYF. Written as DNA, the CDR3 is TGTGCCAGCAGCGAGGCTTATACGCAGTATTTT. The chain combines TRBV7-9 with TRBJ2-3; unclear D gene. Germline V gene data show CDR1 as SEHNR and CDR2 as FQNEAQ (reference sequence). V lost 5 bases and J 7 bases, leaving 7 bases between the germline ends. The CDR3 spans 11 residues.

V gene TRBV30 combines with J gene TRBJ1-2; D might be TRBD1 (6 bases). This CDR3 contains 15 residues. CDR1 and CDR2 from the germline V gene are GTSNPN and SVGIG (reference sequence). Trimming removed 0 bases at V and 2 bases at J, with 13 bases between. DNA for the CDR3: TGTGCCTGGAGTGTATCAGGGGAGGGGAACTATGGCTACACCTTC. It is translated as CAWSVSGEGNYGYTF.

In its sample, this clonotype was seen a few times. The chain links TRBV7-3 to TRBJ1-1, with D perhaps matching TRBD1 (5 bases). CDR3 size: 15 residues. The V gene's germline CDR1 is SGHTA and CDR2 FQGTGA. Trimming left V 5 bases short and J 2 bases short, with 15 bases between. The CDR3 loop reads CASSPGTGRNTEAFF. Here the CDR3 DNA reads TGTGCCAGCAGCCCCGGGACGGGGAGAAACACTGAAGCTTTCTTT.

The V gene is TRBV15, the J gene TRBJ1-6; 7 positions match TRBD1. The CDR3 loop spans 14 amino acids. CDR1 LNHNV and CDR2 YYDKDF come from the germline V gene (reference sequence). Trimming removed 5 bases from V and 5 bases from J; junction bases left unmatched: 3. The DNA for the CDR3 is TGTGCCACCAGCCCGGGACAGCATAATTCACCCCTCCACTTT. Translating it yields CATSPGQHNSPLHF.

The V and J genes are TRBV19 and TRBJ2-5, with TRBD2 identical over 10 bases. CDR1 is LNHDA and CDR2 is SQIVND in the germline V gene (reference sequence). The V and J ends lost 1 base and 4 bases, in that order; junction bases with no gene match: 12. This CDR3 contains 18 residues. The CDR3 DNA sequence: TGTGCCAGTAGTATAGGGGGTAGCGGGGGGTTGAAGGGAGAGACCCAGTACTTC. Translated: CASSIGGSGGLKGETQYF.

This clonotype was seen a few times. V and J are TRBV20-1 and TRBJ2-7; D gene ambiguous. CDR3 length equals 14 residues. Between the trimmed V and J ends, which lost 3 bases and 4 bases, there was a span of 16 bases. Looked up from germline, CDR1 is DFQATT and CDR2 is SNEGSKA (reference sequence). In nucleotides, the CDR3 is TGCAGTGCTAGGAAGCCACGGGCCCCGTACGAGCAGTACTTC. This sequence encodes CSARKPRAPYEQYF.

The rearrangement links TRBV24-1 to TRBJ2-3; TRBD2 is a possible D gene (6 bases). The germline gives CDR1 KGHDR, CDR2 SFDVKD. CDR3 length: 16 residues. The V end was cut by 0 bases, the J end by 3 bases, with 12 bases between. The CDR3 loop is CATSDLVREATDTQYF. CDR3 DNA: TGTGCCACCAGTGATTTGGTCAGGGAGGCAACAGATACGCAGTATTTT.

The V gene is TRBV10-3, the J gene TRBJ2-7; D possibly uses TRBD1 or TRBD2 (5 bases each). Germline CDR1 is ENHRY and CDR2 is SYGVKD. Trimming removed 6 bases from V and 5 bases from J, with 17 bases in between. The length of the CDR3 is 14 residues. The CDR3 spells CAISRDGGSNEQYF. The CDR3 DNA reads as TGTGCCATCAGCCGGGACGGTGGATCGAACGAGCAGTACTTC.

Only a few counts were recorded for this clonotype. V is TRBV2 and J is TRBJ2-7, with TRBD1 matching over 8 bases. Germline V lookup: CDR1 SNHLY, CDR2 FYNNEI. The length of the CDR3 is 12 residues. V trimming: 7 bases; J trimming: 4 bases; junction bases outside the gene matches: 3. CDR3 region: CASNYRGYEQYF. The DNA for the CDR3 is TGTGCCAGCAACTACAGGGGGTACGAGCAGTACTTC.

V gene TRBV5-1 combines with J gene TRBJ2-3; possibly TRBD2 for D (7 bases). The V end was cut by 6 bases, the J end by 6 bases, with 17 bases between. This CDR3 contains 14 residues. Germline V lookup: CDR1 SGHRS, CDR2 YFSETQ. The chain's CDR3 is CASTTLGRGDTQYF. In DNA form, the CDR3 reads TGCGCCAGCACCACCCTAGGGAGGGGGGATACGCAGTATTTT.

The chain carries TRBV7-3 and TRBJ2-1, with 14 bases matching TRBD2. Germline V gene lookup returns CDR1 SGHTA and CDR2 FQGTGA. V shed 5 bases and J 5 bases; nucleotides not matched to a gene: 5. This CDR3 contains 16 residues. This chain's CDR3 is CASSPRTSGGNNEQFF. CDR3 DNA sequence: TGTGCCAGCAGCCCACGGACTAGCGGGGGGAACAATGAGCAGTTCTTC.

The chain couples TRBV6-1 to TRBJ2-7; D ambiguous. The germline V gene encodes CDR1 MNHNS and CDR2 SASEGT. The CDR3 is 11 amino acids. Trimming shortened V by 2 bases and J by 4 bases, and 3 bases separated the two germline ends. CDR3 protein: CASSEWYEQYF. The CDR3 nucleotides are TGTGCCAGCAGTGAATGGTACGAGCAGTACTTC.

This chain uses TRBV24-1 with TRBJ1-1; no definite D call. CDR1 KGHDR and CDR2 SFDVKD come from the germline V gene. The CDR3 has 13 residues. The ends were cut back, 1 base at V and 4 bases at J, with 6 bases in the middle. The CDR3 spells CATSDLSSTEAFF. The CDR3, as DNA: TGTGCCACCAGTGATTTATCTAGCACTGAAGCTTTCTTT.

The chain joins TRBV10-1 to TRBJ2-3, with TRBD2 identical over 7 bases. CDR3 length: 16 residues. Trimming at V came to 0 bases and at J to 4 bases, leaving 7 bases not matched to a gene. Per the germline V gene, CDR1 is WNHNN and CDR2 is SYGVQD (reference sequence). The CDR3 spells CASSESRGGVADTQYF. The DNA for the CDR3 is TGCGCCAGCAGTGAGTCGAGGGGAGGGGTGGCAGATACGCAGTATTTT.

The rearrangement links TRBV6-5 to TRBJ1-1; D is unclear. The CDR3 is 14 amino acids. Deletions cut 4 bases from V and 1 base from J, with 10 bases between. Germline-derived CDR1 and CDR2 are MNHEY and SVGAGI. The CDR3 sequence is CASSSPAENTEAFF. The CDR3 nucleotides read TGTGCCAGCAGTTCGCCCGCAGAGAACACTGAAGCTTTCTTT.

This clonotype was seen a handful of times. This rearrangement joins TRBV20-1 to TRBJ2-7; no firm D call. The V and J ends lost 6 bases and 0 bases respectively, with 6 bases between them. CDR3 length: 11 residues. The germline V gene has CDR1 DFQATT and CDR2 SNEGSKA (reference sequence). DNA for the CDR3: TGCAGTGCCGGCCCCTCCTACGAGCAGTACTTC. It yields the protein CSAGPSYEQYF.

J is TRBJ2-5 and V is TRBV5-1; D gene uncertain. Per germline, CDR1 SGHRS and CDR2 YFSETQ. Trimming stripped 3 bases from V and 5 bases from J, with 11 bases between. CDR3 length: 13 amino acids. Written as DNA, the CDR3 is TGCGCCAGCAGCTCGACGGCCTGGGAGACCCAGTACTTC. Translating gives CASSSTAWETQYF.

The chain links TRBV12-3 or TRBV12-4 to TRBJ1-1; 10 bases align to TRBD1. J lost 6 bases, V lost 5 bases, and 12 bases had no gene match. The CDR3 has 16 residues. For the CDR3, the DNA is TGTGCCAGCAGTCCCGACAGGGGGCCTGGGTTAGCTGAAGCTTTCTTT. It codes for CASSPDRGPGLAEAFF.

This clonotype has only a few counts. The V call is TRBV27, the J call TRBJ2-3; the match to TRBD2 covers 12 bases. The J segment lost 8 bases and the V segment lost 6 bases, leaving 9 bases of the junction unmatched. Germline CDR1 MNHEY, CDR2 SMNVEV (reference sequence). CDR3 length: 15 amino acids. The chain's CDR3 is CASSGLAGPTGTQYF. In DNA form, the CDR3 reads TGTGCCAGCAGCGGACTAGCGGGGCCGACGGGTACGCAGTATTTT.

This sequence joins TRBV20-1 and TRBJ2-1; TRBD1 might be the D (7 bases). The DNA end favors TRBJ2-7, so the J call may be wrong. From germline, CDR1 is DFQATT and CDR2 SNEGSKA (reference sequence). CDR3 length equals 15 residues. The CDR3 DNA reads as TGCAGTGCTAGAGATAGCGGAGGGGGCGCGTACGAGCAGTACTTC. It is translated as CSARDSGGGAYEQYF.

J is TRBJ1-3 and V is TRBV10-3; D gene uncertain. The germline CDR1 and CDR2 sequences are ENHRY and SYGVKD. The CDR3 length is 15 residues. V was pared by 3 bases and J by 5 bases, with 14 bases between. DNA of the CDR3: TGTGCCATCAGTGACCGAGGACTCTTTCGAAACACCATATATTTT. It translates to CAISDRGLFRNTIYF.

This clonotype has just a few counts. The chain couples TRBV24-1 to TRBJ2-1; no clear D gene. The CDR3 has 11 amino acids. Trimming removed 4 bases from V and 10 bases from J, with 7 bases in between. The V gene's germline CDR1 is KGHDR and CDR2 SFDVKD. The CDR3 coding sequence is TGTGCCACCAGTGAAGGTGGCGAGCAGTTCTTC. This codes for CATSEGGEQFF.

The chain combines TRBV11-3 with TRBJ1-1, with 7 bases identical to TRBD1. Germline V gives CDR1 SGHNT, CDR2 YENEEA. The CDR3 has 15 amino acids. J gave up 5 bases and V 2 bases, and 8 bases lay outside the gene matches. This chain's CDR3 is CASSLKRQGGTEAFF. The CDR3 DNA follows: TGTGCCAGCAGCTTAAAGAGACAGGGAGGAACTGAAGCTTTCTTT.

CDR3 nucleotides: TGTGCCAGCAGCCCCGGACAGCTCCAAGGGTACTATGGCTACACCTTC. Translating it yields CASSPGQLQGYYGYTF. The chain has TRBV7-9 and TRBJ1-2; tentatively, D is TRBD1 (6 bases). The CDR3 is 16 residues long. Per the germline V gene, CDR1 is SEHNR and CDR2 is FQNEAQ (reference sequence). Trimming stripped 5 bases from V and 3 bases from J, with 19 bases between.

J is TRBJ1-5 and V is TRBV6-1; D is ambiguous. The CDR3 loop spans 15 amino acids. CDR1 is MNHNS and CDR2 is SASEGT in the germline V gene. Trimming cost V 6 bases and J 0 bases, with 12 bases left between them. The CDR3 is CASRIGRYSNQPQHF. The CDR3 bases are TGTGCCAGCAGAATAGGCAGGTATAGCAATCAGCCCCAGCATTTT.

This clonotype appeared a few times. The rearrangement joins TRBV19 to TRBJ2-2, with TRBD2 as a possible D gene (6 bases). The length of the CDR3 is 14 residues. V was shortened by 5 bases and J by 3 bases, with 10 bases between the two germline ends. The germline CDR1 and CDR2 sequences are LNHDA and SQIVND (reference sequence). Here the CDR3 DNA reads TGTGCCAGTAGTGGGGACTCAGACACCGGGGAGCTGTTTTTT. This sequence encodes CASSGDSDTGELFF.

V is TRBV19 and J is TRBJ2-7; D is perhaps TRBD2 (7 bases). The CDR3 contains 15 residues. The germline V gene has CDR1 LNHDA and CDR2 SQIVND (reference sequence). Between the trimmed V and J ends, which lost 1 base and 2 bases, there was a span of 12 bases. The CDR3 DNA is TGTGCCAGTAGTATAGTTCGGGGGGCCACCTACGAGCAGTACTTC. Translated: CASSIVRGATYEQYF.

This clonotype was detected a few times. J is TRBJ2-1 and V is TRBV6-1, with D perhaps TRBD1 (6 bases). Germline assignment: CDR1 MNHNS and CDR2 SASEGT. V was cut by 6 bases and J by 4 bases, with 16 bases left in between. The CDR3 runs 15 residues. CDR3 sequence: CASSRRQVQYNEQFF. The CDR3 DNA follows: TGTGCCAGCAGCCGTAGACAGGTCCAATACAATGAGCAGTTCTTC.

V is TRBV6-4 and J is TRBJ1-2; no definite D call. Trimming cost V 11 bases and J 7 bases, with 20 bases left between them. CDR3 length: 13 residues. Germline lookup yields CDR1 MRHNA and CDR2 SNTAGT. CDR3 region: CAVSFKSGCGYTF. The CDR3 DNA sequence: TGTGCCGTTTCCTTCAAATCGGGATGTGGCTACACCTTC.